These 28 T cell receptor beta chains were all obtained from the same sample, sequenced in a study of blood T cell repertoires in COVID-19. Measured with immunoSEQ multiplex PCR; TCRdb has only the in-frame clones, and not every one. The repertoire consists of 200,000 to 250,000 clones, with 83% occurring once and the leading ten covering around 1.3%. The source material was peripheral blood. The receptors were gathered from a woman between 25 and 40 years old with COVID-19, enrolled during active disease.

The chain links TRBV5-4 to TRBJ1-1, with D maybe TRBD1 (5 bases). Germline-derived CDR1 and CDR2 are SGHNT and YYREEE (reference sequence). V lost 5 bases, J lost 3 bases, and 11 bases lay in between. The CDR3 is 13 residues long. The CDR3 nucleotides read TGTGCCAGCAGTGGGGCGGGGGACACTGAAGCTTTCTTT. It yields the protein CASSGAGDTEAFF.

The chain recombines TRBV30 with TRBJ1-5; the D is unclear. V dropped 2 bases and J dropped 1 base, with 3 bases sitting between them. This CDR3 contains 12 residues. The germline V gene encodes CDR1 GTSNPN and CDR2 SVGIG (reference sequence). DNA for the CDR3: TGTGCCTGGAGTCGGAGCAATCAGCCCCAGCATTTT. Its protein product is CAWSRSNQPQHF.

This clone was counted a few times. This sequence joins TRBV27 and TRBJ2-1; D gene uncertain. The germline V gene encodes CDR1 MNHEY and CDR2 SMNVEV (reference sequence). The CDR3 contains 14 residues. Trimming stripped 4 bases from V and 4 bases from J, with 11 bases between. The CDR3 is CASSSNDNYNEQFF. The CDR3 bases are TGTGCCAGCAGTTCGAACGACAATTACAATGAGCAGTTCTTC.

This chain uses TRBV4-3 with TRBJ2-7; 8 bases map to TRBD2. The CDR3 totals 14 residues. Germline CDR1 LGHNA, CDR2 YSLEER. V dropped 2 bases and J dropped 0; count of bases not matched to a gene: 0. CDR3 loop: CASSQSGSSYEQYF. As DNA, the CDR3 is TGCGCCAGCAGCCAAAGCGGGAGCTCCTACGAGCAGTACTTC.

The chain uses TRBV19 and TRBJ2-4, with 8 nucleotides matching TRBD2. With 4 bases clipped from V and 7 bases from J, the junction kept 3 bases outside the gene matches. Per the germline V gene, CDR1 is LNHDA and CDR2 is SQIVND (reference sequence). This CDR3 spans 13 amino acids. This CDR3 reads CASSSRLANIQYF. In DNA, the CDR3 is TGTGCCAGTAGTAGCCGACTAGCGAACATTCAGTACTTC. The full variable domain, in which reference TRBV19 and TRBJ2-4 provide the parts outside the CDR3, is DGGITQSPKYLFRKEGQNVTLSCEQNLNHDAMYWYRQDPGQGLRLIYYSQIVNDFQKGDIAEGYSVSREKKESFPLTVTSAQKNPTAFYLCASSSRLANIQYFGAGTRLSVL.

The chain employs TRBV18 and TRBJ2-1; 15 nucleotides match TRBD2. Germline loops: CDR1 KGHSH, CDR2 LQKENI. The CDR3 spans 16 residues. The V and J ends lost 5 bases and 9 bases, in that order; junction bases with no gene match: 8. The CDR3 loop reads CASSSGLAGGSLEQFF. DNA for the CDR3: TGTGCCAGCTCATCGGGACTAGCGGGAGGATCCCTTGAGCAGTTCTTC.

The rearrangement uses TRBV6-2 or TRBV6-3 and TRBJ2-5; 7 nucleotides align to TRBD2. There are 18 residues in the CDR3. Trimming at V came to 2 bases and at J to 0 bases, leaving 12 bases not matched to a gene. The germline V gene encodes CDR1 MNHEY and CDR2 SVGEGT. DNA of the CDR3: TGTGCCAGCAGTTACGGTCCTGATCTAGCGGCCTACCAAGAGACCCAGTACTTC. Amino acid sequence: CASSYGPDLAAYQETQYF.

The V gene is TRBV12-1, the J gene TRBJ2-5; whether TRBD2, the table's D call, matches the DNA was not checked. TRBV12-1 is a pseudogene. The CDR3 runs to 13 residues. CDR3 loop: CASSFRGRETQYF. CDR3 DNA: TGTGCCAGCAGCTTCCGGGGAAGGGAGACCCAGTACTTC.

The rearrangement joins TRBV27 to TRBJ2-5; the match to TRBD2 covers 12 bases. The CDR3 is 16 residues long. The V gene's germline CDR1 is MNHEY and CDR2 SMNVEV (reference sequence). V gave up 5 bases and J gave up 1 base; unmatched junction bases: 5. CDR3 region: CASSNLAGGPQETQYF. Here the CDR3 DNA reads TGTGCCAGCAGTAACCTAGCGGGGGGGCCCCAAGAGACCCAGTACTTC.

The chain couples TRBV4-1 to TRBJ1-2; possibly TRBD1 for D (5 bases). With 0 bases removed from V and 7 bases from J, the gap between germline ends came to 15 bases. The germline CDR1 and CDR2 sequences are MGHRA and YSYEKL. There are 15 residues in the CDR3. DNA for the CDR3: TGCGCCAGCAGCCAAGAAGGGGTTCACGACTCTGGCTACACCTTC. It is translated as CASSQEGVHDSGYTF.

This chain joins TRBV3-1 (or the pseudogene TRBV3-2) and TRBJ2-7; 8 bases align to TRBD1. The CDR3 length is 15 residues. Germline trimming cut 2 bases from V and 0 bases from J; bases unmatched to any gene: 3. CDR1 and CDR2 from the germline V gene are LGHDT and YNNKEL (reference sequence). The CDR3 loop reads CASSQRQGTSYEQYF. In nucleotides, the CDR3 is TGTGCCAGCAGCCAACGACAGGGGACCTCCTACGAGCAGTACTTC.

The chain couples TRBV25-1 to TRBJ1-6; the match to TRBD1 covers 7 bases. From germline, CDR1 is MGHDK and CDR2 SYGVNS. This CDR3 region has 14 residues. V lost 2 bases to trimming and J lost 9 bases; unmatched junction nucleotides: 4. In nucleotides, the CDR3 is TGTGCCAGCAGTGAAACAGGGGAGAGTTCACCCCTCCACTTT. Protein: CASSETGESSPLHF.

This chain connects TRBV19 to TRBJ2-4, with 13 bases aligning to TRBD2. The CDR3 spans 17 residues. Germline assignment: CDR1 LNHDA and CDR2 SQIVND (reference sequence). The ends lost 1 base at V and 8 bases at J; junction bases unmatched: 8. This CDR3 reads CASSIGTSGRPRHIQYF. The CDR3 nucleotides read TGTGCCAGTAGTATAGGGACTAGCGGGAGACCTCGGCACATTCAGTACTTC.

V is TRBV18 and J is TRBJ2-5, with 9 bases identical to TRBD2. After removal of 6 bases from V and 9 bases from J, the junction contained 14 bases not matched to a gene. The CDR3 contains 15 residues. Germline loops: CDR1 KGHSH, CDR2 LQKENI. The CDR3 here is CASSRGVAGDISQYF. CDR3 DNA sequence: TGTGCCAGCTCCCGTGGCGTAGCGGGAGACATCTCCCAGTACTTC.

The J gene is TRBJ2-3, the V gene TRBV9; possibly TRBD2 for D (6 bases). Germline loops: CDR1 SGDLS, CDR2 YYNGEE. The CDR3 spans 19 residues. Trimming removed 0 bases from V and 2 bases from J, with 22 bases in between. This CDR3 reads CASSVEEGGSPFYTDTQYF. In DNA form, the CDR3 reads TGTGCCAGCAGCGTAGAGGAGGGTGGGTCCCCCTTCTACACAGATACGCAGTATTTT.

The V call is TRBV28, the J call TRBJ1-2; maybe TRBD1 (5 bases). The CDR3 runs to 12 residues. Deletions cut 4 bases from V and 8 bases from J, with 11 bases between. Germline values: CDR1 MDHEN, CDR2 SYDVKM. The DNA for the CDR3 is TGTGCCAGCAGTTGGGAGGGGCGAGGCTACACCTTC. This codes for CASSWEGRGYTF.

The V call is TRBV9, the J call TRBJ2-1; 7 positions match TRBD1. V gave up 4 bases and J gave up 4 bases; unmatched junction bases: 11. The germline V gene has CDR1 SGDLS and CDR2 YYNGEE. The length of the CDR3 is 16 residues. The CDR3 region is CASSLIRDSAYNEQFF. Here the CDR3 DNA reads TGTGCCAGCAGCCTTATCCGGGACAGTGCTTACAATGAGCAGTTCTTC.

CDR3 nucleotide sequence: TGTGCCAGCAGTTCCACGGACAGCCAATATAGCAATCAGCCCCAGCATTTT. Its protein product is CASSSTDSQYSNQPQHF. J is TRBJ1-5 and V is TRBV28, with D perhaps matching TRBD1 (6 bases). CDR1 MDHEN and CDR2 SYDVKM come from the germline V gene. This CDR3 has 17 residues. Trimming removed 4 bases at V and 0 bases at J, with 16 bases between.

This chain links TRBV9 with TRBJ2-7, with TRBD1 identical over 9 bases. This CDR3 region has 15 residues. J was trimmed by 7 bases and V by 3 bases; bases with no gene match: 11. Germline V gene data show CDR1 as SGDLS and CDR2 as YYNGEE. CDR3 DNA sequence: TGTGCCAGCAGCGGGTCGACAGGGGGTTTCCAAGAGCAGTACTTC. Encoded protein: CASSGSTGGFQEQYF. Full variable domain (rest looked up from reference TRBV9 and TRBJ2-7): DSGVTQTPKHLITATGQRVTLRCSPRSGDLSVYWYQQSLDQGLQFLIQYYNGEERAKGNILERFSAQQFPDLHSELNLSSLELGDSALYFCASSGSTGGFQEQYFGPGTRLTVT.

The chain has TRBV5-1 and TRBJ1-5; 9 bases match TRBD1. V shed 4 bases, J shed 0 bases, and the junction held 8 bases outside the gene matches. Germline V gene data show CDR1 as SGHRS and CDR2 as YFSETQ. CDR3 length: 17 amino acids. The CDR3 nucleotides read TGCGCCAGCAGCCCCGGGACAGGGAGAAGTAGCAATCAGCCCCAGCATTTT. The encoded protein is CASSPGTGRSSNQPQHF.

The rearrangement uses TRBV3-1 (or the pseudogene TRBV3-2) and TRBJ1-1; D call uncertain. Trimming removed 0 bases at V and 0 bases at J, with 8 bases between. The CDR3 totals 15 residues. Germline V CDR1 and CDR2: LGHDT, YNNKEL (reference sequence). In nucleotides, the CDR3 is TGTGCCAGCAGCCAAGATAACGAGATGAACACTGAAGCTTTCTTT. It is translated as CASSQDNEMNTEAFF.

The chain employs TRBV28 and TRBJ1-2; perhaps TRBD1 as D (5 bases). Germline V lookup: CDR1 MDHEN, CDR2 SYDVKM. The CDR3 runs 14 residues. V lost 2 bases and J lost 4, with 11 bases in between. The CDR3 bases are TGTGCCAGCAGTTTAGCGGGGCAAGTCTATGGCTACACCTTC. Translation: CASSLAGQVYGYTF.

This chain links TRBV6-1 with TRBJ2-4; D is perhaps TRBD2 (5 bases). This CDR3 comprises 16 residues. Looked up from germline, CDR1 is MNHNS and CDR2 is SASEGT. Trimming took 3 bases from V and 3 from J, leaving 15 bases between them. The CDR3 DNA is TGTGCCAGCAGTGAGGGCCCGGGCCGGGGCAAAAACATTCAGTACTTC. Its protein product is CASSEGPGRGKNIQYF.

V is TRBV9 and J is TRBJ2-5, with D unclear. This CDR3 is 14 amino acids long. Trimming shortened V by 0 bases and J by 1 base, and 7 bases separated the two germline ends. Per germline, CDR1 SGDLS and CDR2 YYNGEE. CDR3 protein: CASSVGVTQETQYF. The CDR3 bases are TGTGCCAGCAGCGTAGGAGTTACCCAAGAGACCCAGTACTTC. The variable domain in full, completed from reference TRBV9 and TRBJ2-5, reads DSGVTQTPKHLITATGQRVTLRCSPRSGDLSVYWYQQSLDQGLQFLIQYYNGEERAKGNILERFSAQQFPDLHSELNLSSLELGDSALYFCASSVGVTQETQYFGPGTRLLVL.

The genes are TRBV19 and TRBJ2-4; 10 positions match TRBD2. This CDR3 has 12 amino acids. Germline V gene sequence: CDR1 LNHDA, CDR2 SQIVND (reference sequence). V lost 8 bases and J lost 14; bases outside the gene matches: 9. DNA for the CDR3: TGTGCCAGTCAAGCGGGAGGGCCGGGGAAGTACTTC. Its protein is CASQAGGPGKYF.

This clone appeared a single time. The V and J genes are TRBV5-8 and TRBJ1-1, with 8 nucleotides matching TRBD1. The junction had 16 bases not matched to a gene; V was cut back by 1 base and J by 5 bases. CDR3 size: 18 residues. CDR1 is SGHTS, CDR2 YDEGEE, per germline. Here the CDR3 reads CASSLFQGAVNLGTEAFF. CDR3 bases: TGTGCCAGCAGCTTGTTCCAGGGGGCTGTGAATTTGGGGACTGAAGCTTTCTTT.

The chain combines TRBV27 with TRBJ2-1, with TRBD1 matching 8 bases. The CDR3 has 14 amino acids. The trim removed 7 bases at V and 3 bases at J, leaving 5 bases unmatched. Germline CDR1 reads MNHEY; CDR2 reads SMNVEV (reference sequence). The CDR3 spells CASTLGTGYNEQFF. CDR3 sequence (DNA): TGTGCCAGCACCTTGGGGACAGGCTACAATGAGCAGTTCTTC.

In this sample, this clone turned up once. The chain joins TRBV11-2 to TRBJ1-2; D is unclear. The CDR3 totals 15 residues. The V end lost 0 bases, the J end lost 5 bases, and 13 bases lay between the germline ends. From germline, CDR1 is SGHAT and CDR2 FQNNGV. CDR3 protein: CASSLDGKEKYGYTF. DNA for the CDR3: TGTGCCAGCAGCTTAGATGGCAAGGAGAAATATGGCTACACCTTC.